A selection of T cell receptor beta chains follows, all from one sample in a study of blood T cells in healthy people across ages. TCRdb re-called the 5' RACE reads with MiXCR, one entry per CDR3 protein. The table records more than 650,000 distinct CDR3 sequences, about 55% of them present only once. Specimen: blood. These receptors were taken from a man older than 75 in good health. CDR3s leave out the opening cysteine and the closing phenylalanine or tryptophan. Each record gives: J gene, V gene, CDR3 protein.

j_gene: TRBJ2-5
v_gene: TRBV3-1
CDR3aa: ASSPTATSGETQY

j_gene: TRBJ2-7
v_gene: TRBV7-2
CDR3aa: ASSLDQVNNEQY

j_gene: TRBJ1-2
v_gene: TRBV27
CDR3aa: ASSSVTPGYGYT

j_gene: TRBJ2-1
v_gene: TRBV11-1
CDR3aa: ASSFIAGGFNEQF

j_gene: TRBJ2-1
v_gene: TRBV10-3
CDR3aa: AIGLGASGSYNEQF

j_gene: TRBJ2-5
v_gene: TRBV7-9
CDR3aa: ASSPTETQY

j_gene: TRBJ1-2
v_gene: TRBV2
CDR3aa: ASSERGRPVGT

j_gene: TRBJ2-5
v_gene: TRBV5-1
CDR3aa: ASSLFPAWETQY

j_gene: TRBJ1-2
v_gene: TRBV19
CDR3aa: ASSIPGGLDGYT

j_gene: TRBJ1-2
v_gene: TRBV9
CDR3aa: ASSAEQSFNYGYT

j_gene: TRBJ2-6
v_gene: TRBV3-1
CDR3aa: ASSQRAGANVLT

j_gene: TRBJ2-1
v_gene: TRBV5-1
CDR3aa: ASARPESSYNEQF

j_gene: TRBJ1-2
v_gene: TRBV5-1
CDR3aa: ASSPGSLANYGYT

j_gene: TRBJ2-5
v_gene: TRBV3-1
CDR3aa: ASSQSGGEQY

j_gene: TRBJ2-7
v_gene: TRBV6-5
CDR3aa: ASSSRDTLGGGKRAVSYEQY

j_gene: TRBJ2-7
v_gene: TRBV28
CDR3aa: ASSPRGQGRYEQY

j_gene: TRBJ2-1
v_gene: TRBV6-2/TRBV6-3
CDR3aa: ASSYRSSWGNEQF

j_gene: TRBJ1-3
v_gene: TRBV29-1
CDR3aa: SVGMSSGNTIY

j_gene: TRBJ2-5
v_gene: TRBV21-1
CDR3aa: ASSKGELAGLLQETQY

j_gene: TRBJ2-1
v_gene: TRBV7-9
CDR3aa: ASSTRLGGREQF

j_gene: TRBJ1-4
v_gene: TRBV12-3/TRBV12-4
CDR3aa: ASARAVDEKLF

j_gene: TRBJ2-7
v_gene: TRBV5-1
CDR3aa: ASRVNSYEQY

j_gene: TRBJ2-7
v_gene: TRBV5-5
CDR3aa: ASSSEISRLGTYEQY

j_gene: TRBJ2-3
v_gene: TRBV20-1
CDR3aa: SARELTAAAY

j_gene: TRBJ2-7
v_gene: TRBV6-1
CDR3aa: ASRGTPTYEQY